Shown below are 2 T cell receptor beta chains from a single sample sequenced in a study of T cell responses to AZD1222 COVID-19 vaccine. Clones were sequenced by immunoSEQ multiplex PCR, and TCRdb holds only the in-frame ones, with some missing. The repertoire includes more than 80,000 clones, more than 85% of them detected once, and under 3.5% sits in the top ten. The sequences come from peripheral blood, collected 28 days after the second AZD1222 dose. These receptors were obtained from an adult who received the AZD1222 COVID-19 vaccine.

In nucleotides, the CDR3 is TGTGCCAGCAGCTTAACCCCCGACAGGGTAGGGTCACCCCTCCACTTT. It encodes CASSLTPDRVGSPLHF. The chain links TRBV7-3 to TRBJ1-6; 7 nucleotides align to TRBD1. V shed 0 bases and J 10 bases; nucleotides not matched to a gene: 9. The CDR3 is 16 residues long. Germline values: CDR1 SGHTA, CDR2 FQGTGA.

The V gene is TRBV4-1, the J gene TRBJ2-2; TRBD1 matches 10 bases. CDR1 and CDR2 from the germline V gene are MGHRA and YSYEKL. Unmatched junction bases numbered 11, after V lost 4 bases and J lost 6 bases. CDR3 length: 17 residues. CDR3 in amino acids: CASSRLPGTGVSGELFF. For the CDR3, the DNA is TGCGCCAGCAGCCGCCTACCGGGGACAGGGGTGTCCGGGGAGCTGTTTTTT.